Sequencing of this T cell receptor (beta chain) was carried out in a study of response to subunit inactivated influenza vaccine. Whole-study results and caveats: After each seasonal influenza vaccination, few new T cells are recruited, the authors suggested.

Of note for this clonotype: As yet, its antigen is unknown.

Trimming removed 6 bases from V and 3 bases from J; junction bases left unmatched: 7. CDR1 and CDR2 from the germline V gene are DFQATT and SNEGSKA (reference sequence). The CDR3 covers 14 residues. MiXCR, applied by TCRdb to the RT-PCR reads, yields one record per CDR3 protein. The top ten hold 10% to 15% of the sample, which has 490,000 or so distinct CDR3 sequences, 6.5% to 8% seen once. This chain joins TRBV20-1 and TRBJ2-1; 8 bases are shared with TRBD1. This TCR was sampled from a man aged 45 to 75 who received an inactivated influenza vaccine. The sequencing here drew on PBMCs from blood, taken less than 30 months after vaccination. Written as DNA, the CDR3 is TGCAGTGCGGACGGGACAGGACGCTACAATGAGCAGTTCTTC. This encodes CSADGTGRYNEQFF.